The 12 T cell receptor beta chains below were found in one sample sequenced in a study of blood T cells in healthy people across ages. Combining a sample-barcoded 5' primer with a J-beta primer mix, a second PCR ran for roughly 7 to 11 cycles. In TCRdb, the 5' RACE reads were re-called with MiXCR into one record per CDR3 protein. Of around 1,000,000 distinct CDR3 sequences in the sample, less than 45% were seen once. Sequencing was carried out using blood. Every receptor here comes from a man in his late teens or twenties in good health.

V and J are TRBV3-1 and TRBJ1-1; 7 nucleotides match TRBD1. The CDR3 has 14 amino acids. Germline V CDR1 and CDR2: LGHDT, YNNKEL (reference sequence). V dropped 4 bases and J dropped 4; count of bases not matched to a gene: 6. The CDR3 DNA sequence: TGTGCCAGCAGCCGAGGGGGCTTTGTCACTGAAGCTTTCTTT. This encodes CASSRGGFVTEAFF. Full variable domain (rest looked up from reference TRBV3-1 and TRBJ1-1): DTAVSQTPKYLVTQMGNDKSIKCEQNLGHDTMYWYKQDSKKFLKIMFSYNNKELIINETVPNRFSPKSPDKAHLNLHINSLELGDSAVYFCASSRGGFVTEAFFGQGTRLTVV.

V gene TRBV5-4 combines with J gene TRBJ2-7; 8 positions agree with TRBD1. Germline trimming cut 4 bases from V and 7 bases from J; bases unmatched to any gene: 16. The CDR3 has 16 amino acids. Per the germline V gene, CDR1 is SGHNT and CDR2 is YYREEE (reference sequence). As DNA, the CDR3 is TGTGCCAGCAGCCCTAGGACAGGGACGCTCTACAATGAGCAGTACTTC. As protein: CASSPRTGTLYNEQYF.

This clonotype appeared a single time. A much more abundant neighbour one base away suggests this may be a read error. The chain combines TRBV12-3 or TRBV12-4 with TRBJ1-2, with D possibly TRBD1 on 5 matching bases. The CDR3 has 16 residues. In DNA form, the CDR3 reads TGTGCCAGCAGTTTTTCGGGGGGACGCGTAAGCTATGGCCACACCTTC. Translating gives CASSFSGGRVSYGHTF.

The genes are TRBV25-1 and TRBJ1-1; TRBD1 matches 7 bases. The V and J ends lost 5 bases and 5 bases, in that order; junction bases with no gene match: 5. Germline CDR1 is MGHDK and CDR2 is SYGVNS. This CDR3 region has 13 residues. CDR3 DNA sequence: TGTGCCAGCAGTCTAAGGGGGCCGACTGAAGCTTTCTTT. It is translated as CASSLRGPTEAFF.

Notes on this clonotype: A much larger clonotype is one base distant, so this may be a read error. V and J are TRBV12-3 or TRBV12-4 and TRBJ2-3; D gene unclear. CDR3 size: 11 residues. The CDR3 DNA is TGTGCCAGCGGGGTGGCAGATACGGAGTATTTT. It codes for CASGVADTEYF.

V is TRBV7-2 and J is TRBJ1-1; D gene ambiguous. Trimming cost V 5 bases and J 3 bases, with 19 bases left between them. The germline V gene has CDR1 SGHTA and CDR2 FQGNSA. The CDR3 loop spans 16 amino acids. The CDR3 spells CASSPDRAPKDTEAFF. Here the CDR3 DNA reads TGTGCCAGCAGCCCAGACCGAGCCCCGAAGGACACTGAAGCTTTCTTT. The full variable domain, with the rest looked up from reference TRBV7-2 and TRBJ1-1, is GAGVSQSPSNKVTEKGKDVELRCDPISGHTALYWYRQSLGQGLEFLIYFQGNSAPDKSGLPSDRFSAERTGGSVSTLTIQRTQQEDSAVYLCASSPDRAPKDTEAFFGQGTRLTVV.

CDR3 amino acids: CSARVRRRLNTEAFF. DNA for the CDR3: TGCAGTGCTAGGGTCCGCCGTAGGTTGAACACTGAAGCTTTCTTT. The chain carries TRBV20-1 and TRBJ1-1, with D unresolved. The CDR3 spans 15 residues. Germline V gives CDR1 DFQATT, CDR2 SNEGSKA (reference sequence). The V end was cut by 3 bases, the J end by 0 bases, with 14 bases between.

Only a few counts were recorded for this clonotype. The V call is TRBV4-1, the J call TRBJ1-2; 10 bases are shared with TRBD1. Trimming at V came to 2 bases and at J to 5 bases, leaving 8 bases not matched to a gene. The germline V gene has CDR1 MGHRA and CDR2 YSYEKL. The length of the CDR3 is 16 residues. The CDR3 DNA is TGCGCCAGCAGCCAAAGATTGGGGACAGGGGATTATGGCTACACCTTC. It is translated as CASSQRLGTGDYGYTF.

This chain joins TRBV6-2 or TRBV6-3 and TRBJ2-1; perhaps TRBD1 as D (5 bases). V was pared by 7 bases and J by 9 bases, with 19 bases between. The germline V gene encodes CDR1 MNHEY and CDR2 SVGEGT. This CDR3 is built from 14 residues. Written as DNA, the CDR3 is TGTGCCAGCAATCCCAATGACTGGCAGGGTGAGCAGTTCTTC. It specifies CASNPNDWQGEQFF.

V is TRBV20-1 and J is TRBJ2-1, with D perhaps TRBD2 (6 bases). V lost 3 bases and J lost 7, with 13 bases in between. Germline V lookup: CDR1 DFQATT, CDR2 SNEGSKA (reference sequence). CDR3 length: 13 residues. CDR3: CSASLLAENEQFF. As DNA, the CDR3 is TGCAGTGCTAGCTTGTTAGCGGAGAATGAGCAGTTCTTC.

The V gene is TRBV2, the J gene TRBJ1-5; 7 bases are shared with TRBD1. V lost 8 bases to trimming and J lost 2 bases; unmatched junction nucleotides: 6. The length of the CDR3 is 14 residues. Germline loops: CDR1 SNHLY, CDR2 FYNNEI. The chain's CDR3 is CASALGTGNQPQHF. The DNA of the CDR3 is TGTGCCAGCGCGCTCGGGACAGGCAATCAGCCCCAGCATTTT.

CDR3 residues: CSVKRTGETQYF. The CDR3 bases are TGCAGCGTTAAGAGGACAGGAGAGACCCAGTACTTC. The genes are TRBV29-1 and TRBJ2-5; 7 positions match TRBD1. Looked up from germline, CDR1 is SQVTM and CDR2 is ANQGSEA. The CDR3 contains 12 residues. With V trimmed by 5 bases and J by 4 bases, 4 bases remained unmatched.